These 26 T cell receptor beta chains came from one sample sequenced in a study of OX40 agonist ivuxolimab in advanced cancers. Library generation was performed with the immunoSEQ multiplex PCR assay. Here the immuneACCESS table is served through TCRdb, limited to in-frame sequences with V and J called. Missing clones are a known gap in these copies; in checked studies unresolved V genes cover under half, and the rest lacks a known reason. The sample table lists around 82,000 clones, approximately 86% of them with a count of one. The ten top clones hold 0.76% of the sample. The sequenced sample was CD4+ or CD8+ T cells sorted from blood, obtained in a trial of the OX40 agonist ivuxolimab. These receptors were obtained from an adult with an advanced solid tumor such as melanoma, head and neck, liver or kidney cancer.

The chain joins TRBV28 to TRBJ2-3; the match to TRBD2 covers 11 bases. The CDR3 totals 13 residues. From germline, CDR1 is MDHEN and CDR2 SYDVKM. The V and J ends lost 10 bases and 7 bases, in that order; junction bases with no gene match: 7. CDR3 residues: CATLTSGTNTQYF. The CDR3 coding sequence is TGTGCCACCCTGACTAGCGGGACAAATACGCAGTATTTT.

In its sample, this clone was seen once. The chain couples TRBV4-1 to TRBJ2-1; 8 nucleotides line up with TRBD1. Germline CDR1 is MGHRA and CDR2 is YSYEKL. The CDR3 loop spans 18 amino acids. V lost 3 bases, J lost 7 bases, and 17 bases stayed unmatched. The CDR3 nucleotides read TGCGCCAGCAGCCACGGACAGGGCAGAGTGGGAGAAGGGAATGAGCAGTTCTTC. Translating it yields CASSHGQGRVGEGNEQFF.

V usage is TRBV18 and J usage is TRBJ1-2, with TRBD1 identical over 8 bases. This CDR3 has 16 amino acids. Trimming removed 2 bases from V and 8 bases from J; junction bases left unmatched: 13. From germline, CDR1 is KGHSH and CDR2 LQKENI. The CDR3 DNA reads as TGTGCCAGCTCACCATCCCGGACAGGGTCGAACAGGGGCTACACCTTC. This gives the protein CASSPSRTGSNRGYTF.

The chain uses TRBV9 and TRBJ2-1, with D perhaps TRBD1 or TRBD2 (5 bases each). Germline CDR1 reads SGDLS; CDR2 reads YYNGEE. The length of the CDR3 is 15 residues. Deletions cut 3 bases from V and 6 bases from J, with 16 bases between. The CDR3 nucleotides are TGTGCCAGCAGCGCCCGCGACTATGGGGGCAATGAGCAGTTCTTC. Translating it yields CASSARDYGGNEQFF. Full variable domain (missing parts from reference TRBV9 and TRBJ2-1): DSGVTQTPKHLITATGQRVTLRCSPRSGDLSVYWYQQSLDQGLQFLIQYYNGEERAKGNILERFSAQQFPDLHSELNLSSLELGDSALYFCASSARDYGGNEQFFGPGTRLTVL.

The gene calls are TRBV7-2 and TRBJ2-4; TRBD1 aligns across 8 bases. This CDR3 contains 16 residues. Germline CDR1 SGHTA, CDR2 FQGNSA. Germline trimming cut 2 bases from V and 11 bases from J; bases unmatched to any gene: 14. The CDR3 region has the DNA TGTGCCAGCAGCTTACCAAGGGGGACAGGTTTTTTCCTTCAGTACTTC. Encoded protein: CASSLPRGTGFFLQYF.

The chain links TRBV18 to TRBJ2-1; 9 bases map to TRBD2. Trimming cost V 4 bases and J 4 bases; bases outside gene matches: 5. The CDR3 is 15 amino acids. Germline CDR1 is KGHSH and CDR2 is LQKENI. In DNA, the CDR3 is TGTGCCAGCTCACATAGCGGGAGAGGGTACAATGAGCAGTTCTTC. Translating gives CASSHSGRGYNEQFF.

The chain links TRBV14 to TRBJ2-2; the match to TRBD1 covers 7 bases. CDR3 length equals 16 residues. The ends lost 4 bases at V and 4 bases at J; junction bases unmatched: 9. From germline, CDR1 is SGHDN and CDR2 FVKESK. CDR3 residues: CASSPWTGRRTGELFF. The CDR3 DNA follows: TGTGCCAGCAGCCCCTGGACAGGACGGCGCACCGGGGAGCTGTTTTTT.

CDR3 nucleotide sequence: TGCGCCAGCAGCCCCCGGAGGGTAACAGATACGCAGTATTTT. The encoded protein is CASSPRRVTDTQYF. The genes are TRBV4-3 and TRBJ2-3; perhaps TRBD2 as D (6 bases). The V and J ends lost 4 bases and 3 bases respectively, with 11 bases between them. The CDR3 length is 14 residues. Germline CDR1 is LGHNA and CDR2 is YSLEER.

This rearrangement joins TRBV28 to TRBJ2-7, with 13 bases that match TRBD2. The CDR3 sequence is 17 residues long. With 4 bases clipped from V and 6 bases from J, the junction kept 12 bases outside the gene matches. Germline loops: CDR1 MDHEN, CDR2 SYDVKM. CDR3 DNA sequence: TGTGCCAGCAGTTCGGACCCCGGACTAGCGGGAGCATTCGAGCAGTACTTC. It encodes CASSSDPGLAGAFEQYF.

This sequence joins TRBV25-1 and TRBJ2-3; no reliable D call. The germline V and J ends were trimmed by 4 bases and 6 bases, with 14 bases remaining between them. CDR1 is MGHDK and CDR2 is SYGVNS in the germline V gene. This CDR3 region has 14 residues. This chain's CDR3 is CASSVSWLTDTQYF. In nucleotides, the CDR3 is TGTGCCAGCAGTGTATCCTGGCTCACGGATACGCAGTATTTT.

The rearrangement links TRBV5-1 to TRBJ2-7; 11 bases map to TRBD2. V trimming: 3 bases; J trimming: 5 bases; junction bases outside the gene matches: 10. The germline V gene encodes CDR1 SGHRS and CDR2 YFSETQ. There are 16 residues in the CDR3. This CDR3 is CASSYIAGGPINEQYF. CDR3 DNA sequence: TGCGCCAGCAGCTATATAGCGGGAGGGCCGATCAACGAGCAGTACTTC.

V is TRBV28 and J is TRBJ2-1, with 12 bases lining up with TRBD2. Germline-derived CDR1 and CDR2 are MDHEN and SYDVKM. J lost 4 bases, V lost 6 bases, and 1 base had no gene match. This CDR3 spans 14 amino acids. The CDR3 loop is CASRLAGGYNEQFF. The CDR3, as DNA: TGTGCCAGCAGGCTAGCGGGAGGGTACAATGAGCAGTTCTTC.

The CDR3 nucleotides are TGTGCCAGCAGCTGGGGACCTAGCACAGATACGCAGTATTTT. Its translation is CASSWGPSTDTQYF. The rearrangement joins TRBV11-2 to TRBJ2-3; either TRBD1 or TRBD2 may fit D (5 bases each). Trimming pared 4 bases from V and 0 bases from J, leaving 8 bases between. The CDR3 extends over 14 amino acids. CDR1 is SGHAT, CDR2 FQNNGV, per germline.

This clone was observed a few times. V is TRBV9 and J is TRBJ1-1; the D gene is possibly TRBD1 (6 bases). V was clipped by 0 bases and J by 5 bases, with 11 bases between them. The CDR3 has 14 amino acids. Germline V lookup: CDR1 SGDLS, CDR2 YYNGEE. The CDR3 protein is CASSVATGKTEAFF. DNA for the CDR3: TGTGCCAGCAGCGTAGCAACAGGGAAAACTGAAGCTTTCTTT.

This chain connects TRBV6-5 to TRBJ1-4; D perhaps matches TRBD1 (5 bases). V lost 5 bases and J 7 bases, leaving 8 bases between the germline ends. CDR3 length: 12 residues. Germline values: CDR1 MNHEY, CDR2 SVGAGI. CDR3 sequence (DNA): TGTGCCAGCAGTGGGACGGGTGAAAAACTGTTTTTT. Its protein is CASSGTGEKLFF.

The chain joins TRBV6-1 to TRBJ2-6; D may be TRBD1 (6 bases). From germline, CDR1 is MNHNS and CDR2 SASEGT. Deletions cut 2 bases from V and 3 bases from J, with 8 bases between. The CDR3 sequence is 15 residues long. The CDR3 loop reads CASSEQGLGANVLTF. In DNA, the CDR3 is TGTGCCAGCAGTGAACAGGGGCTTGGGGCCAACGTCCTGACTTTC.

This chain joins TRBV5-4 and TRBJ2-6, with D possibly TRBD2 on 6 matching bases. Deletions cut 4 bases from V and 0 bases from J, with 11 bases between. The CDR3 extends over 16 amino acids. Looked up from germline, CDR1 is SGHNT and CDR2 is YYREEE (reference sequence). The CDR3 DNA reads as TGTGCCAGCAGCGACGGGAGTTACTCTGGGGCCAACGTCCTGACTTTC. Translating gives CASSDGSYSGANVLTF.

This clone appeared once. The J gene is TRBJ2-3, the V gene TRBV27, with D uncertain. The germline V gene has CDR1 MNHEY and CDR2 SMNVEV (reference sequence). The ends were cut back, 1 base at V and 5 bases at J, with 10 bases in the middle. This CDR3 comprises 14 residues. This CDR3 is CASSLLGMRDTQYF. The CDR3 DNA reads TGTGCCAGCAGTTTATTGGGGATGAGAGATACGCAGTATTTT.

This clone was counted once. CDR3 in DNA: TGTGCCAGCTCACCCCGTGGGAGCGGGCTCACAGATACGCAGTATTTT. Its protein is CASSPRGSGLTDTQYF. This chain joins TRBV18 and TRBJ2-3; TRBD2 might be the D (6 bases). The CDR3 consists of 16 residues. V gave up 3 bases and J gave up 2 bases, with 15 bases separating them. From germline, CDR1 is KGHSH and CDR2 LQKENI.

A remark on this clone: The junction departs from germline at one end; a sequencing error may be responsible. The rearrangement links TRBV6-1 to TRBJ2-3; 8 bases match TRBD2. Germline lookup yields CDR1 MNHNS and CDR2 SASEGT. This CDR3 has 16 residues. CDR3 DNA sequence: TGTGCCAGCAGGGAAGCTAGCGGGTTCCCCACAGATACGCAGTATTTT. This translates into CASREASGFPTDTQYF.

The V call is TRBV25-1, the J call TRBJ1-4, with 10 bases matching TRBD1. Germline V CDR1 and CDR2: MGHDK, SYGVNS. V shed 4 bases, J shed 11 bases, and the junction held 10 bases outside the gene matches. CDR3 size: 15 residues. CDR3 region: CASSAFGQGGTKLFF. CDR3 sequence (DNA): TGTGCCAGCAGTGCTTTTGGACAGGGGGGGACCAAACTGTTTTTT.

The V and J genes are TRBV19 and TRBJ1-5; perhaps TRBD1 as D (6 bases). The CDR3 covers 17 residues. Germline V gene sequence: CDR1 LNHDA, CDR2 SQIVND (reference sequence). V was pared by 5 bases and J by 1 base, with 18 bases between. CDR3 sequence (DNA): TGTGCCAGTAGTCCACCGGGGGCTCAGGGGAGCAATCAGCCCCAGCATTTT. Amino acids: CASSPPGAQGSNQPQHF.

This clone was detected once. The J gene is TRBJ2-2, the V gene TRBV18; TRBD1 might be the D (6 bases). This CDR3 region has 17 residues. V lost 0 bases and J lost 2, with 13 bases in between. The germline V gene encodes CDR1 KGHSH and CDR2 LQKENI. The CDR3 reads CASSPPRTAFNTGELFF. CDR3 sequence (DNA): TGTGCCAGCTCACCACCGAGGACAGCCTTCAACACCGGGGAGCTGTTTTTT.

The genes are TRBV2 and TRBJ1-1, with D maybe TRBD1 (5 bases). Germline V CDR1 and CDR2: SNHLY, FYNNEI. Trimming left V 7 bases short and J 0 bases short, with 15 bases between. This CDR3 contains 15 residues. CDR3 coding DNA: TGTGCCAGCAAGGGCAGGGAGAATATGAACACTGAAGCTTTCTTT. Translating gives CASKGRENMNTEAFF.

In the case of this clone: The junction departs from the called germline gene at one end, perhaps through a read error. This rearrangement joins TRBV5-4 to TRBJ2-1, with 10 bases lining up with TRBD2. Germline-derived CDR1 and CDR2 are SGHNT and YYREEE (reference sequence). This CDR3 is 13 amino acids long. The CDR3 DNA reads TGTGCCACCAGCGGGAGGGCCAGTTATGAGCAGTTCTTC. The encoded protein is CATSGRASYEQFF.

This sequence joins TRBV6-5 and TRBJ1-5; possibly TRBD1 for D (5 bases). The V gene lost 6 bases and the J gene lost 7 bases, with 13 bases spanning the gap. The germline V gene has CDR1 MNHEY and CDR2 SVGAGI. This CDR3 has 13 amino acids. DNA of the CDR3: TGTGCCAGCAGGCCCCGGGGCTCCCAGCCCCAGCATTTT. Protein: CASRPRGSQPQHF.